What follows is one T cell receptor beta chain and its context. The antigen remains unidentified. Nashville, Tennessee was home to all donors, who were Caucasian adults. This sample is drawn from a study of shared clonotypes between healthy human individuals. Data came from immunoSEQ multiplex PCR; TCRdb stores just in-frame clones and leaves some out. The table has some 690,000 clones, around 90% seen once; the top ten hold 34%. Notes on the study in general: Naive CD4 clonotypes were shared across a handful of donors at roughly 5.5%.

The receptor comes from a man between 18 and 35 years old in good health. Some clones in this sample may be carry-over from other donors' samples. What was sequenced was memory CD8+ T cells from PBMCs. As for subset: CD45RO+ cells pooled with CCR7-negative TemRA cells.

CDR3 in amino acids: CASSRKGGLGYGYTF. The CDR3 DNA is TGTGCCAGCAGTAGAAAAGGGGGCTTGGGCTATGGCTACACCTTC. The chain couples TRBV2 to TRBJ1-2, with 7 bases identical to TRBD1. The ends lost 5 bases at V and 4 bases at J; junction bases unmatched: 10. Germline values: CDR1 SNHLY, CDR2 FYNNEI. The CDR3 has 15 residues.